This record looks at one T cell receptor beta chain sequence and its context. The germline CDR1 and CDR2 sequences are SGHAT and FQNNGV. This CDR3 region has 14 residues. V lost 11 bases, J lost 6 bases, and 13 bases stayed unmatched. The data derive from a study of blood T cell repertoires in COVID-19. On the study more broadly: From the United States, Italy and Spain came samples of acute and convalescent COVID-19. PBMCs, B-cell-depleted T cells, or T cells were the source of the cDNA or gDNA that made up the material.

As originally analysed: Nucleated cell number was recorded as an estimate derived from reference gene primer amplification. Repertoires were generated with immunoSEQ multiplex PCR, while TCRdb's copy carries only in-frame clones and drops some. The V and J calls and clone size come from that table; D and trimming were worked out from the DNA. The table records 250,000 to 300,000 clones, around 85% of them present only once. This chain links TRBV11-2 with TRBJ2-3; 8 bases are a match to TRBD2. Sequencing was performed on peripheral blood. This clonotype originated in a woman between 65 and 79 years old with acute or convalescent COVID-19. CDR3 nucleotide sequence: TGTGCCGCGGGCAGCGGGGGCCTCCTGGATACGCAGTATTTT. Translation gives CAAGSGGLLDTQYF.